This T cell receptor beta chain was obtained from a study of blood T cells in healthy people across ages. Study-level results: Significant beta diversity loss was already apparent by age approximately 36, declining roughly linearly.

Sample-barcoded 5' priming and a J-beta primer mix drove a second PCR of about 6 to 11 cycles. MiXCR was run by TCRdb on the 5' RACE reads, yielding one entry per CDR3 protein. The sample lists 450,000 to 700,000 distinct CDR3 sequences, 27% occurring once. This clonotype has only a few counts. Its antigen remains unknown. Trimming took off 0 bases at V and 11 bases at J, with 14 bases between the two ends. This CDR3 region has 14 residues. Germline CDR1 reads SGHRS; CDR2 reads YFSETQ. The sequencing sample was made of blood. This clonotype was obtained from a woman in her seventies in good health. This chain uses TRBV5-1 with TRBJ1-4, with unresolved D. CDR3 nucleotide sequence: TGCGCCAGCAGCTTGGAACAGACGACTGGGAAACTGTTTTTT. It is translated as CASSLEQTTGKLFF. Together with reference TRBV5-1 and TRBJ1-4, the CDR3 gives the full variable domain: KAGVTQTPRYLIKTRGQQVTLSCSPISGHRSVSWYQQTPGQGLQFLFEYFSETQRNKGNFPGRFSGRQFSNSRSEMNVSTLELGDSALYLCASSLEQTTGKLFFGSGTQLSVL.